This TCR beta chain was identified during a study of blood T cell repertoires in COVID-19. Study background: PBMCs, B-cell-depleted T cells, or T cells provided the cDNA or gDNA that made up the material.

With V trimmed by 5 bases and J by 7 bases, 8 bases remained unmatched. CDR3 size: 13 residues. Per the authors' pipeline: From reference gene primer amplification, estimates of nucleated cell counts were derived. The assay was immunoSEQ multiplex PCR, and TCRdb's table has in-frame clones only and misses some. The D gene and trimming were derived from the DNA, and the V and J assignments and clone size from that table. The table has some 250,000 clones, approximately 86% seen once. The chain recombines TRBV12-3 or TRBV12-4 with TRBJ2-7, with 7 bases fitting TRBD1. The TCR originated in a young woman who had recovered from COVID-19. Material for sequencing was peripheral blood. The CDR3 sequence is CASSRDSVGEQYF. The CDR3 DNA is TGTGCCAGCAGTCGGGACAGTGTGGGGGAGCAGTACTTC.